Below, 18 T cell receptor beta chains from the same sample are listed, as sequenced in a study of blood T cell repertoires in COVID-19. Clones were read by immunoSEQ multiplex PCR, and TCRdb kept only the in-frame ones, dropping some. This sample has approximately 440,000 clones, with roughly 87% found just once. The sample taken for sequencing was PBMCs or T cells enriched from blood (not recorded which). The receptors were sampled from a woman between 18 and 29 years old who had recovered from COVID-19.

The chain has TRBV5-1 and TRBJ2-3; D perhaps matches TRBD2 (7 bases). CDR3 length: 16 amino acids. CDR1 is SGHRS and CDR2 is YFSETQ in the germline V gene. The V and J ends lost 0 bases and 2 bases respectively, with 13 bases between them. CDR3: CASSLDRGALTDTQYF. The CDR3 DNA is TGCGCCAGCAGCTTGGATCGGGGGGCCCTCACAGATACGCAGTATTTT.

The genes are TRBV7-2 and TRBJ1-6; D is perhaps TRBD1 (6 bases). V was shortened by 1 base and J by 7 bases, with 17 bases between the two germline ends. The CDR3 extends over 17 amino acids. Germline-derived CDR1 and CDR2 are SGHTA and FQGNSA. The CDR3 region has the DNA TGTGCCAGCAGCTTAGAGACAGGCTCACTAAGGAATTCACCCCTCCACTTT. The encoded protein is CASSLETGSLRNSPLHF.

The chain is built from TRBV7-8 and TRBJ2-1; D not certain. CDR3 length equals 12 residues. Trimming removed 0 bases at V and 5 bases at J, with 2 bases between. The V gene's germline CDR1 is SGHVS and CDR2 FQNEAQ. CDR3 in amino acids: CASSLADNEQFF. The CDR3 DNA is TGTGCCAGCAGCTTAGCCGACAATGAGCAGTTCTTC.

This chain joins TRBV19 and TRBJ2-5; 7 bases line up with TRBD2. Per germline, CDR1 LNHDA and CDR2 SQIVND (reference sequence). V was clipped by 5 bases and J by 4 bases; unmatched bases: 13. The CDR3 is made up of 16 amino acids. CDR3 amino acids: CASSPYSSSGVETQYF. The CDR3 bases are TGTGCCAGTAGTCCCTACTCATCTAGCGGCGTAGAGACCCAGTACTTC.

V and J are TRBV9 and TRBJ1-3; D possibly corresponds to TRBD1 (5 bases). V gave up 4 bases and J gave up 4 bases, with 21 bases separating them. Germline-derived CDR1 and CDR2 are SGDLS and YYNGEE. The CDR3 sequence is 17 residues long. The chain's CDR3 is CASSPYMGGGSGNTIYF. The CDR3 DNA reads TGTGCCAGCAGCCCCTATATGGGGGGGGGTTCGGGAAACACCATATATTTT.

The chain employs TRBV2 and TRBJ2-5, with TRBD2 identical over 8 bases. Germline values: CDR1 SNHLY, CDR2 FYNNEI. The V and J ends lost 5 bases and 5 bases, in that order; junction bases with no gene match: 7. This CDR3 spans 14 amino acids. The CDR3 sequence: CASSPRTSGETQYF. CDR3 DNA: TGTGCCAGCAGTCCCAGAACTAGCGGCGAGACCCAGTACTTC.

The rearrangement joins TRBV28 to TRBJ1-2; D is possibly TRBD1 (5 bases). Germline-derived CDR1 and CDR2 are MDHEN and SYDVKM. The CDR3 sequence is 14 residues long. Trimming removed 3 bases from V and 2 bases from J, with 10 bases in between. CDR3 sequence: CASSFRGGNYGYTF. As DNA, the CDR3 is TGTGCCAGCAGTTTTAGGGGAGGGAACTATGGCTACACCTTC.

The chain recombines TRBV18 with TRBJ1-5; maybe TRBD1 (6 bases). The CDR3 length is 13 residues. The germline V and J ends were trimmed by 7 bases and 3 bases, with 10 bases remaining between them. Looked up from germline, CDR1 is KGHSH and CDR2 is LQKENI. The CDR3 region has the DNA TGTGCCAGCTTGTCAGGGGCCAATCAGCCCCAGCATTTT. It specifies CASLSGANQPQHF.

Only one count was recorded for this clone. The CDR3 region has the DNA TGTGCCAGCAGTGAAGGGGGGGGCGGGGAGCTGTTTTTT. This codes for CASSEGGGGELFF. The chain employs TRBV6-1 and TRBJ2-2, with 7 bases lining up with TRBD2. CDR3 size: 13 residues. Unmatched junction bases numbered 0, after V lost 1 base and J lost 7 bases. Germline CDR1 MNHNS, CDR2 SASEGT.

The chain couples TRBV10-3 to TRBJ1-2; 8 nucleotides agree with TRBD1. The CDR3 covers 13 residues. Germline CDR1 and CDR2: ENHRY and SYGVKD. V lost 6 bases and J lost 7; bases outside the gene matches: 7. Here the CDR3 reads CAISPPGTGGYTF. In DNA, the CDR3 is TGTGCCATCAGCCCCCCCGGGACAGGTGGCTACACCTTC.

The rearrangement uses TRBV9 and TRBJ2-2; TRBD2 agrees at 7 bases. This CDR3 is 16 amino acids long. J was trimmed by 4 bases and V by 1 base; bases with no gene match: 7. In germline, CDR1 is SGDLS, CDR2 YYNGEE. This CDR3 is CASSVSAGVGTGELFF. CDR3 nucleotides: TGTGCCAGCAGCGTAAGTGCGGGGGTCGGCACCGGGGAGCTGTTTTTT.

The table lists this clone with a few counts. This sequence joins TRBV5-6 and TRBJ1-2; 11 bases are a match to TRBD1. Germline-derived CDR1 and CDR2 are SGHDT and YYEEEE. There are 17 residues in the CDR3. V lost 4 bases, J lost 4 bases, and 12 bases stayed unmatched. The CDR3 nucleotides are TGTGCCAGCAGCACCTCGTTTGGGACAGGGGGTATCTATGGCTACACCTTC. This codes for CASSTSFGTGGIYGYTF.

The chain employs TRBV28 and TRBJ2-7; the D gene is possibly TRBD2 (6 bases). V lost 6 bases to trimming and J lost 2 bases, with 11 bases between them. The germline gives CDR1 MDHEN, CDR2 SYDVKM. The CDR3 covers 13 residues. The CDR3 nucleotides read TGTGCCAGCAGCCGGGGGTTGACCTACGAGCAGTACTTC. Translated, it gives CASSRGLTYEQYF. Full variable domain (missing parts from reference TRBV28 and TRBJ2-7): DVKVTQSSRYLVKRTGEKVFLECVQDMDHENMFWYRQDPGLGLRLIYFSYDVKMKEKGDIPEGYSVSREKKERFSLILESASTNQTSMYLCASSRGLTYEQYFGPGTRLTVT.

The V call is TRBV7-9, the J call TRBJ1-2; weak D call: TRBD1 (6 bases). The CDR3 consists of 14 residues. Germline V CDR1 and CDR2: SEHNR, FQNEAQ (reference sequence). Trimming pared 3 bases from V and 4 bases from J, leaving 12 bases between. The DNA of the CDR3 is TGTGCCAGCAGCTTTGGTCGGGACATCTATGGCTACACCTTC. It specifies CASSFGRDIYGYTF.

This clone is a singleton in its sample. CDR3 bases: TGCAGCGGAGGAAACAATGAGCAGTTCTTC. Translation gives CSGGNNEQFF. The chain couples TRBV29-1 to TRBJ2-1, with no clear D. Trimming cost V 7 bases and J 5 bases, with 6 bases left between them. CDR3 length: 10 amino acids. Per germline, CDR1 SQVTM and CDR2 ANQGSEA.

This clone was seen only a few times. V gene TRBV6-6 combines with J gene TRBJ1-3; 8 nucleotides line up with TRBD1. The V and J ends lost 6 bases and 0 bases, in that order; junction bases with no gene match: 4. CDR3 length: 15 residues. Looked up from germline, CDR1 is MNHNY and CDR2 is SVGAGI (reference sequence). The CDR3 protein is CASSRQGSSGNTIYF. CDR3 sequence (DNA): TGTGCCAGCAGCCGACAGGGGAGCTCTGGAAACACCATATATTTT.

The CDR3 sequence: CSVDKIYGYTF. The CDR3 DNA follows: TGCAGCGTGGACAAAATCTATGGCTACACCTTC. The chain has TRBV29-1 and TRBJ1-2, with D possibly TRBD1 on 5 matching bases. This CDR3 is built from 11 residues. V was shortened by 6 bases and J by 4 bases, with 9 bases between the two germline ends. Germline CDR1 SQVTM, CDR2 ANQGSEA.

The rearrangement joins TRBV5-5 to TRBJ2-5, with TRBD1 matching 8 bases. V trimming: 4 bases; J trimming: 1 base; junction bases outside the gene matches: 3. This CDR3 is 14 amino acids long. Germline V CDR1 and CDR2: SGHKS, YYEKEE (reference sequence). The CDR3 is CASSKDRVQETQYF. As DNA, the CDR3 is TGTGCCAGCAGCAAGGACAGGGTCCAAGAGACCCAGTACTTC. The variable domain in full, with the rest retrieved from reference TRBV5-5 and TRBJ2-5, is DAGVTQSPTHLIKTRGQQVTLRCSPISGHKSVSWYQQVLGQGPQFIFQYYEKEERGRGNFPDRFSARQFPNYSSELNVNALLLGDSALYLCASSKDRVQETQYFGPGTRLLVL.